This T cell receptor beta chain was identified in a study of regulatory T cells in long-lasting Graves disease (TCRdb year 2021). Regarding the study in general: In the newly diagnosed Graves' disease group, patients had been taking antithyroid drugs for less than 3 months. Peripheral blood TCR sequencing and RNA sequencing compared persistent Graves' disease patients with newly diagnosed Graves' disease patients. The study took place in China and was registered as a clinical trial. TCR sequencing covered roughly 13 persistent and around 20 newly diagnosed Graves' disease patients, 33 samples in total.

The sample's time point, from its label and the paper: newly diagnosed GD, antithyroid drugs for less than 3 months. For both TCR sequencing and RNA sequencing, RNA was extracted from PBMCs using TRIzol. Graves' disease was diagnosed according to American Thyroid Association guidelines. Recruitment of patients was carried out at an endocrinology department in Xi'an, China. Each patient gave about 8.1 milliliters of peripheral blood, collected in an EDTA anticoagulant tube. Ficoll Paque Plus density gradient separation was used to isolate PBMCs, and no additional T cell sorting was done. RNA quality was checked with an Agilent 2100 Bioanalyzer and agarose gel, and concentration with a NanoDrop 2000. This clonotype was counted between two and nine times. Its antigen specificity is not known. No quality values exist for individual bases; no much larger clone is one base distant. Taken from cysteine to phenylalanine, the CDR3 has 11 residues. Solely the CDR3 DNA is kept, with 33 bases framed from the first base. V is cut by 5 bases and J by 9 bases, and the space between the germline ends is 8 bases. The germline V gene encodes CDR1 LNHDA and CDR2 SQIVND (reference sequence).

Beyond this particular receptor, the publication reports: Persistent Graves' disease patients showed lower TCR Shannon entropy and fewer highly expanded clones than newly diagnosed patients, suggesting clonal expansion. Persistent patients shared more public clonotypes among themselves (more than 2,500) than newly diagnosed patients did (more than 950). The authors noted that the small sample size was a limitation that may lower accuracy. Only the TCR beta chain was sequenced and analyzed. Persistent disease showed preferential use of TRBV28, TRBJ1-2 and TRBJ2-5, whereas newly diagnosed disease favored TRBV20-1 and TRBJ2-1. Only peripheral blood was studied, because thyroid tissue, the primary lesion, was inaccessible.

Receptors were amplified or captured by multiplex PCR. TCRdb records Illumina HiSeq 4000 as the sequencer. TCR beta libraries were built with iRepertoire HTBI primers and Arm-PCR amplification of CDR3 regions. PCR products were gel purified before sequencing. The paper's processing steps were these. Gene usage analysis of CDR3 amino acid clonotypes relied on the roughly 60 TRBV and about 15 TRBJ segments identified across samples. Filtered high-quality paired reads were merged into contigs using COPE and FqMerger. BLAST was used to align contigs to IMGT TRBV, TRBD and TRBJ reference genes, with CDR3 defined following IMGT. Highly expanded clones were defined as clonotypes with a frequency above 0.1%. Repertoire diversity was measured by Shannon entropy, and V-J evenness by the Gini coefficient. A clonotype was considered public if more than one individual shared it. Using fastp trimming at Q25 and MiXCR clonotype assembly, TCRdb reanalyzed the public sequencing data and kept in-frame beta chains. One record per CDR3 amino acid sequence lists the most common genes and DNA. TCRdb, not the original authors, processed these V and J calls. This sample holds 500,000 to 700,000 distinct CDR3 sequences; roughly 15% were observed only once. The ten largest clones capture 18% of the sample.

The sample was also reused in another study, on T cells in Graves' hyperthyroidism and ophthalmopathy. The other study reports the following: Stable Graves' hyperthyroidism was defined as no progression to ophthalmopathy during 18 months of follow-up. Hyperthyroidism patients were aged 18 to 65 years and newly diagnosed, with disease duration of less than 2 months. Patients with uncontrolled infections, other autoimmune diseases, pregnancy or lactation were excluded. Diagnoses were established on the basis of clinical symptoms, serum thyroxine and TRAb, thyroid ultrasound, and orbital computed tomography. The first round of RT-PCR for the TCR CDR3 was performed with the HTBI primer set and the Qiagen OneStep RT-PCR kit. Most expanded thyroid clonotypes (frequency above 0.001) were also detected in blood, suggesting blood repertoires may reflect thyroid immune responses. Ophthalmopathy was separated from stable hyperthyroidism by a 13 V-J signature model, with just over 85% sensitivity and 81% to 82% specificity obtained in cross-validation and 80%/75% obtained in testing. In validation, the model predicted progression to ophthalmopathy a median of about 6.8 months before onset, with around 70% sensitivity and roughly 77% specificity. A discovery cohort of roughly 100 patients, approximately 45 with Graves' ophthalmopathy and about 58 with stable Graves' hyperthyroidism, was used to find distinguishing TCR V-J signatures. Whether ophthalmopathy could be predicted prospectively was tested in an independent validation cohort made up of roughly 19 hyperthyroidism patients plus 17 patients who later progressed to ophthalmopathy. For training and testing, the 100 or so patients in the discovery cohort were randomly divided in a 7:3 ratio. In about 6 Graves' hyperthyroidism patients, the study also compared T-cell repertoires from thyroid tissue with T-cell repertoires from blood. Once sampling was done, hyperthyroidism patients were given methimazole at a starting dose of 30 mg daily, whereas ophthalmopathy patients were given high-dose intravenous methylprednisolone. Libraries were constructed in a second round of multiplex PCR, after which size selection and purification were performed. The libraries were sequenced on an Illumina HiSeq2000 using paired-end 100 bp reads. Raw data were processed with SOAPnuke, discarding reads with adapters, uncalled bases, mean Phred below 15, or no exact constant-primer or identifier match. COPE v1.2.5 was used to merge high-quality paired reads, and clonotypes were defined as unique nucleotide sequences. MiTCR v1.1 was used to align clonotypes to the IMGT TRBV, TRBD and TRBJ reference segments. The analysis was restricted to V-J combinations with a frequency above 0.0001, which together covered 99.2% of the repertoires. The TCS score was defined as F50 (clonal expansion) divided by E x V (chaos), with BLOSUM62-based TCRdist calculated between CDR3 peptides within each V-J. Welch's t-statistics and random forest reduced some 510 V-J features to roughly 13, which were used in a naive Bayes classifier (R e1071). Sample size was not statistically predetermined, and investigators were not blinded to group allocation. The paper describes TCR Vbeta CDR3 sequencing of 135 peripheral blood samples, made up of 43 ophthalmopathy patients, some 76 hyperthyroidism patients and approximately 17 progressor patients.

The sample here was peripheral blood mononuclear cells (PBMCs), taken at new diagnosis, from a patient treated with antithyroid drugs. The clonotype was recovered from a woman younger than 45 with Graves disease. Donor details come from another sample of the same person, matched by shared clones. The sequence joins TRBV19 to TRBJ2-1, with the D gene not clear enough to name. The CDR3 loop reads CASSSLGEQFF. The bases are TGTGCCAGTAGTTCTCTAGGTGAGCAGTTCTTC.